This T cell receptor beta chain was obtained from a study of T cell responses to AZD1222 COVID-19 vaccine (dated by TCRdb to 2020 to 2022). Describing the broader study: AZD1222 recipients whose second dose came at about 4 weeks and those whose second dose came at about 12 weeks were combined into one group, since spike-specific TCR depth and breadth did not differ between the two schedules. TCR sequencing covered roughly 230 trial participants: about 210 given two doses of AZD1222 and approximately 26 given two doses of MenACWY control vaccine. Trial participants were enrolled by age into subgroups of 18-55, 56-69 and 70-plus years, and about 150, 27 and 61 TCR-sequenced participants, respectively, were included in these subgroups.

Reading the label with the study, this specimen's time point is: baseline before first vaccination. Vaccinee samples were obtained from the UK trials COV001 and COV002, which included a single-blind randomized controlled phase 2/3 trial of AZD1222 (ChAdOx1 nCoV-19) in healthy adults. Trial participant PBMC samples were collected at day 0 and day 28 after the second dose for TCRbeta chain sequencing. The CDR3 regions of human TCRbeta chains were analyzed by immunosequencing. The original pipeline was this. Repertoire TCRs were checked for matches against a reference library of SARS-CoV-2-specific TCRs that had been generated using the MIRA antigen-specificity platform. Breadth was defined as the fraction of unique TCRs that were SARS-CoV-2-associated. Depth was defined as the fraction of total T cells that were SARS-CoV-2-associated. Using the MIRA data, every spike-specific TCR was mapped to the spike region that the TCR reacted to and assigned to either a CD4 or a CD8 class. Log10-transformed breadth and depth values were compared by one-way ANOVA with Sidak's multiple comparisons tests. TCRdb's version of the immuneACCESS table is confined to in-frame rearrangements and falls short of the full clone set. An unresolved V gene accounts for under half of the shortfall where checked; the remainder is of unknown origin. That table gives V, J and clone size, and the DNA gave D and trimming. Counted in this sample were around 88,000 clones; about nine tenths of them appeared once. The ten largest make up roughly 7.5% of the sample.

The germline V gene yields SGHDT for CDR1 and YYEEEE for CDR2. The CDR3 has 14 amino acids, counting the end cysteine and phenylalanine. Only CDR3 DNA is held: 42 bases, read in frame from base 1. Trimming takes 4 bases from V and 0 bases from J, and the germline ends sit 9 bases apart. Notes on this clone: What this receptor recognizes is not known. No base quality information exists; no much larger clone differs at one position.

Points the paper makes about the study in general: After two AZD1222 doses, spike-specific TCR breadth and depth were significantly higher than at day 0 and than in MenACWY recipients. Participants were mostly white British and included more females than males, and it was suggested by the authors that clonal diversity may have been underestimated. Because no day 14 peak-response samples were available, the repertoires could be characterized only after the peak T cell response. In the small 56-69-year group, the increase in depth fell short of significance, most likely because of low power. Epitopes outside the regions mutated in the B.1.351 and B.1.1.7 variants were reportedly recognized by nearly half of the unique spike-specific TCRs. Conclusions about previously exposed vaccinees are limited because only six or seven AZD1222 recipients were SARS-CoV-2 seropositive at baseline. The whole spike protein was spanned by vaccine-associated CD4 TCRs, and dominant responses were seen in regions 160-218 and 743-854.

The source was peripheral blood, collected on day 0 of AZD1222 vaccination. The receptor was isolated from an adult in good health. The rearrangement combines TRBV5-6 with TRBJ2-3; perhaps TRBD2 is the D gene, with 5 bases matching. This receptor carries the CDR3 CASSRTGSTDTQYF. The sequenced DNA is TGTGCCAGCAGCAGGACTGGGAGCACAGATACGCAGTATTTT.